This is a list of T cell receptor beta chains from one sample in a study of shared clonotypes between healthy human individuals. TCRdb's table, derived via immunoSEQ multiplex PCR, lists solely in-frame clones and lacks some. The sample holds about 2.1 million clones; about 92% are singletons and the top ten take about 1.8%. Input material: naive CD8+ T cells from PBMCs. These receptors were collected from a man between 18 and 35 years old in good health. Some clones in this sample may be carry-over from other donors' samples. CDR3s include the opening cysteine and the closing phenylalanine or tryptophan. A D gene is named only where the DNA matches it firmly.

J	D	V	CDR3	DNA
TRBJ2-5	-	TRBV29-1	CSVWGDWGSQYF	TGCAGCGTTTGGGGGGACTGGGGGTCCCAGTACTTC
TRBJ1-3	-	TRBV21-1	CASSKKLLTTGNTIYF	TGTGCCAGCAGCAAAAAGCTACTCACTACTGGAAACACCATATATTTT
TRBJ2-2	-	TRBV27	CASSLAGAPGELFF	TGTGCCAGCAGTTTAGCCGGGGCCCCCGGGGAGCTGTTTTTT
TRBJ1-3	-	TRBV4-1	CASSQPDRRYGNTIYF	TGCGCCAGCAGCCAACCCGACAGGCGATATGGAAACACCATATATTTT
TRBJ1-3	-	TRBV19	CASSKFGQGPSGNTIYF	TGTGCCAGTAGTAAGTTCGGGCAGGGTCCTTCTGGAAACACCATATATTTT
TRBJ2-7	-	TRBV6-5	CASRLGGNEQYF	TGTGCCAGTCGCTTGGGCGGGAACGAGCAGTACTTC
TRBJ1-2	TRBD1	TRBV10-3	CAISPSGTGYYGYTF	TGTGCCATCAGTCCGTCCGGGACAGGGTATTATGGCTACACCTTC
TRBJ2-1	TRBD2	TRBV6-5	CASSYSTSGTYNEQFF	TGTGCCAGCAGTTACTCGACTAGCGGGACGTACAATGAGCAGTTCTTC
TRBJ1-5	-	TRBV27	CASSRGNQPQHF	TGTGCCAGCAGCCGAGGCAATCAGCCCCAGCATTTT
TRBJ1-2	-	TRBV11-2	CASSLEGTYGYTF	TGTGCCAGCAGCTTAGAGGGGACCTATGGCTACACCTTC
TRBJ2-1	TRBD2	TRBV9	CASSVVAGVYNEQFF	TGTGCCAGCAGCGTAGTAGCGGGGGTTTACAATGAGCAGTTCTTC
TRBJ2-3	TRBD2	TRBV27	CASSRLGLAGGPGTDTQYF	TGTGCCAGCAGTCGTCTGGGGCTAGCGGGAGGGCCCGGCACAGATACGCAGTATTTT
TRBJ2-1	-	TRBV2	CASSEGGPHRTSNEQFF	TGTGCCAGCAGTGAAGGGGGACCACACCGTACATCCAATGAGCAGTTCTTC
TRBJ1-1	-	TRBV27	CASRSGNTEAFF	TGTGCCAGCAGGTCAGGAAACACTGAAGCTTTCTTT
TRBJ2-4	-	TRBV2	CASREGVLAKNIQYF	TGTGCCAGCAGAGAGGGGGTACTCGCCAAAAACATTCAGTACTTC
TRBJ2-5	TRBD2	TRBV19	CASSITSGGSVKETQYF	TGTGCCAGTAGTATTACGAGCGGGGGAAGCGTAAAAGAGACCCAGTACTTC
TRBJ2-7	-	TRBV9	CASSVTAAAYEQYF	TGTGCCAGCAGCGTAACGGCAGCCGCCTACGAGCAGTACTTC
TRBJ2-1	-	TRBV12-5	CASGFSGGEQFF	TGTGCTAGTGGTTTCTCTGGCGGGGAGCAGTTCTTC
TRBJ1-5	-	TRBV27	CASSLDRKNQPQHF	TGTGCCAGCAGTTTAGACAGGAAAAATCAGCCCCAGCATTTT
TRBJ2-2	-	TRBV6-5	CASSPRGTGELFF	TGTGCCAGCAGCCCCAGGGGAACCGGGGAGCTGTTTTTT